A single sample gave rise to the 11 T cell receptor beta chains below, sequenced in a study of siplizumab effects on memory and regulatory T cells. Sequencing was performed with immunoSEQ multiplex PCR; in TCRdb, only in-frame clones are kept and a portion is missing. The sample holds some 100,000 clones; more than 85% are singletons and the top ten take roughly 2.8%. Sample: CD4+ T cells sorted from blood. These receptors were collected from a human donor in good health. Some clones in this sample may be carry-over from other donors' samples.

CDR3 nucleotides: TGTGCCAGCAGCTTACAGGGACAGGGTAACAATGAGCAGTTCTTC. It codes for CASSLQGQGNNEQFF. The genes are TRBV7-3 and TRBJ2-1; 9 bases match TRBD1. CDR1 is SGHTA and CDR2 is FQGTGA in the germline V gene. CDR3 length: 15 amino acids. J was trimmed by 5 bases and V by 2 bases; bases with no gene match: 4.

The chain uses TRBV9 and TRBJ2-2; D is ambiguous. From germline, CDR1 is SGDLS and CDR2 YYNGEE. The CDR3 runs 16 residues. With 1 base removed from V and 2 bases from J, the gap between germline ends came to 12 bases. The CDR3 DNA reads TGTGCCAGCAGCGTAAACGGAGTCGGTAACACCGGGGAGCTGTTTTTT. Translating it yields CASSVNGVGNTGELFF. Looking up the rest from reference TRBV9 and TRBJ2-2 gives the full variable domain: DSGVTQTPKHLITATGQRVTLRCSPRSGDLSVYWYQQSLDQGLQFLIQYYNGEERAKGNILERFSAQQFPDLHSELNLSSLELGDSALYFCASSVNGVGNTGELFFGEGSRLTVL.

This sequence joins TRBV5-1 and TRBJ2-1; no clear D gene. V was shortened by 4 bases and J by 5 bases, with 13 bases between the two germline ends. CDR3 size: 14 residues. From germline, CDR1 is SGHRS and CDR2 YFSETQ. The CDR3 spells CASSLSMSDNEQFF. The DNA for the CDR3 is TGCGCCAGCAGCCTAAGTATGTCAGACAATGAGCAGTTCTTC.

V usage is TRBV7-9 and J usage is TRBJ2-4, with unresolved D. The V and J ends lost 3 bases and 7 bases respectively, with 13 bases between them. The CDR3 length is 14 residues. CDR1 and CDR2 from the germline V gene are SEHNR and FQNEAQ (reference sequence). The CDR3 bases are TGTGCCAGCAGCTTGCTGGCGGTTGGGAACATTCAGTACTTC. It codes for CASSLLAVGNIQYF.

This chain joins TRBV7-6 and TRBJ2-7; D could derive from TRBD1 or TRBD2 (5 bases each). Trimming took 4 bases from V and 6 from J, leaving 16 bases between them. Germline lookup yields CDR1 SGHVS and CDR2 FNYEAQ. CDR3 length: 14 amino acids. CDR3 nucleotides: TGTGCCAGCAGCTCCTACGAGGGACCTGTCGAGCAGTACTTC. Its translation: CASSSYEGPVEQYF.

This clone came up once. The chain joins TRBV2 to TRBJ2-3; tentatively, D is TRBD2 (5 bases). CDR1 is SNHLY and CDR2 is FYNNEI in the germline V gene. V shed 8 bases and J shed 0 bases, with 12 bases lying between them. This CDR3 comprises 14 residues. CDR3 loop: CASAIATSTDTQYF. DNA of the CDR3: TGTGCCAGCGCAATAGCGACCAGCACAGATACGCAGTATTTT.

The chain links TRBV7-6 to TRBJ1-1; D ambiguous. The length of the CDR3 is 13 residues. The V gene's germline CDR1 is SGHVS and CDR2 FNYEAQ. Trimming removed 3 bases from V and 6 bases from J, with 11 bases in between. The CDR3 DNA is TGTGCCAGCAGCTTTGGCTTGACGGCTGAAGCTTTCTTT. Encoded protein: CASSFGLTAEAFF.

This chain uses TRBV15 with TRBJ2-5; D unclear. V was pared by 1 base and J by 5 bases, with 14 bases between. The germline gives CDR1 LNHNV, CDR2 YYDKDF (reference sequence). The CDR3 has 15 residues. As DNA, the CDR3 is TGTGCCACCAGCAGAGTGTCGGGTGCTGGGGAGACCCAGTACTTC. This translates into CATSRVSGAGETQYF.

The chain is built from TRBV15 and TRBJ1-1; tentatively, D is TRBD1 (5 bases). CDR3 size: 15 residues. Trimming took 6 bases from V and 5 from J, leaving 19 bases between them. Germline V gene lookup returns CDR1 LNHNV and CDR2 YYDKDF (reference sequence). The CDR3 region is CATSPNPTKGTEAFF. The CDR3 coding sequence is TGTGCCACCAGTCCGAATCCTACGAAGGGGACTGAAGCTTTCTTT.

The V call is TRBV29-1, the J call TRBJ1-2, with 7 bases fitting TRBD1. Trimming took 4 bases from V and 8 from J; bases not matched to a gene: 10. CDR3 length: 13 residues. The germline gives CDR1 SQVTM, CDR2 ANQGSEA. Here the CDR3 DNA reads TGCAGCGTTGGAGAGGGGGCTCCGGTCGGCTACACCTTC. Its translation is CSVGEGAPVGYTF.

CDR3 DNA sequence: TGTGCCAGCATGGAGCGGTCTAACTATGGCTACACCTTC. It codes for CASMERSNYGYTF. V usage is TRBV6-1 and J usage is TRBJ1-2; D is ambiguous. V lost 7 bases to trimming and J lost 0 bases, with 9 bases between them. CDR1 is MNHNS and CDR2 is SASEGT in the germline V gene. This CDR3 contains 13 residues.